The 28 T cell receptor beta chains given below trace back to one sample, sequenced in a study of blood T cell repertoires in COVID-19. Using immunoSEQ multiplex PCR, the repertoire was profiled, and TCRdb retains in-frame clones only, with some absent. The table shows roughly 220,000 clones, with around 88% occurring only once. The sequenced sample consisted of PBMCs or T cells enriched from blood (not recorded which). These receptor sequences come from a woman aged 50 to 65 with acute COVID-19.

This chain uses TRBV4-1 with TRBJ1-1; 9 positions match TRBD1. The CDR3 sequence is 16 residues long. Looked up from germline, CDR1 is MGHRA and CDR2 is YSYEKL. The trim removed 4 bases at V and 6 bases at J, leaving 12 bases unmatched. CDR3 sequence reads: CASSPGQGLYPAEAFF. The CDR3 DNA reads as TGCGCCAGCAGCCCGGGACAGGGTTTGTATCCTGCTGAAGCTTTCTTT.

This chain joins TRBV3-1 (or the pseudogene TRBV3-2) and TRBJ2-1; 8 positions agree with TRBD1. The CDR3 length is 13 residues. J was trimmed by 8 bases and V by 3 bases; bases with no gene match: 3. CDR1 and CDR2 (germline): LGHDT, YNNKEL (reference sequence). CDR3 DNA: TGTGCCAGCAGCCAGTCAGGGGGCGATGAGCAGTTCTTC. Translation gives CASSQSGGDEQFF.

This chain joins TRBV7-2 and TRBJ1-2, with 10 bases matching TRBD1. Germline trimming cut 5 bases from V and 8 bases from J; bases unmatched to any gene: 11. The CDR3 consists of 15 residues. The V gene's germline CDR1 is SGHTA and CDR2 FQGNSA. Here the CDR3 reads CASSPAGTGAKGYTF. CDR3 DNA sequence: TGTGCCAGCAGCCCGGCTGGGACAGGGGCGAAGGGCTACACCTTC.

Turning to this clone: Other DNA sequences in the sample encode the same CDR3. The genes are TRBV7-2 and TRBJ1-6; the match to TRBD1 covers 7 bases. Trimming at V came to 6 bases and at J to 7 bases, leaving 3 bases not matched to a gene. This CDR3 spans 13 amino acids. Germline V lookup: CDR1 SGHTA, CDR2 FQGNSA. The CDR3 is CASSRQGNSPLHF. The CDR3 DNA reads TGTGCCAGCAGTAGACAGGGAAATTCACCCCTCCACTTT.

In DNA form, the CDR3 reads TGTGCCAGCAGCAGGTTACTAGCGCCTACTTATACGAGCTCCTACAATGAGCAGTTCTTC. Its protein is CASSRLLAPTYTSSYNEQFF. The chain has TRBV5-4 and TRBJ2-1, with 7 bases lining up with TRBD2. The CDR3 covers 20 residues. The germline CDR1 and CDR2 sequences are SGHNT and YYREEE (reference sequence). V lost 4 bases, J lost 0 bases, and 19 bases stayed unmatched.

Concerning this clone: Different DNA sequences within this sample yield the same CDR3. The chain joins TRBV7-3 to TRBJ2-7, with a possible D match to TRBD2 (6 bases). The CDR3 contains 14 residues. The germline V gene has CDR1 SGHTA and CDR2 FQGTGA. Deletions cut 2 bases from V and 4 bases from J, with 12 bases between. Written as DNA, the CDR3 is TGTGCCAGCAGCTTAGGGGGGAGTGGGTACGAGCAGTACTTC. Translated: CASSLGGSGYEQYF.

The genes are TRBV10-3 and TRBJ2-7; tentatively, D is TRBD1 (5 bases). V lost 5 bases to trimming and J lost 4 bases, with 9 bases between them. CDR1 ENHRY and CDR2 SYGVKD come from the germline V gene. The CDR3 spans 12 residues. CDR3 sequence: CAISQGEYEQYF. In nucleotides, the CDR3 is TGTGCCATCAGTCAAGGGGAATACGAGCAGTACTTC.

The chain combines TRBV18 with TRBJ1-5, with 8 positions matching TRBD1. CDR3 length: 15 residues. V lost 6 bases, J lost 3 bases, and 7 bases stayed unmatched. The V gene's germline CDR1 is KGHSH and CDR2 LQKENI. CDR3 sequence reads: CASSTTGQVNQPQHF. In DNA form, the CDR3 reads TGTGCCAGCTCTACGACGGGACAGGTCAATCAGCCCCAGCATTTT.

The genes are TRBV7-2 and TRBJ1-3, with D perhaps matching TRBD1 (5 bases). The V end lost 3 bases, the J end lost 0 bases, and 6 bases lay between the germline ends. The CDR3 consists of 14 residues. Germline V gene sequence: CDR1 SGHTA, CDR2 FQGNSA. The CDR3 region is CASSFTGSGNTIYF. CDR3 nucleotide sequence: TGTGCCAGCAGCTTTACAGGCTCTGGAAACACCATATATTTT. Full variable domain (remainder filled in from reference TRBV7-2 and TRBJ1-3): GAGVSQSPSNKVTEKGKDVELRCDPISGHTALYWYRQSLGQGLEFLIYFQGNSAPDKSGLPSDRFSAERTGGSVSTLTIQRTQQEDSAVYLCASSFTGSGNTIYFGEGSWLTVV.

This clone has just one count. The gene calls are TRBV29-1 and TRBJ2-3, with TRBD1 as a possible D gene (6 bases). The germline V gene encodes CDR1 SQVTM and CDR2 ANQGSEA. There are 13 residues in the CDR3. The V gene lost 3 bases and the J gene lost 3 bases, with 10 bases spanning the gap. The CDR3 bases are TGCAGCGTTGAGGACAGCTCTACAGATACGCAGTATTTT. Its translation is CSVEDSSTDTQYF.

This clone was seen a few times. The gene calls are TRBV7-9 and TRBJ1-6; tentatively, D is TRBD1 (5 bases). Germline V gene sequence: CDR1 SEHNR, CDR2 FQNEAQ (reference sequence). Trimming left V 1 base short and J 7 bases short, with 11 bases between. The CDR3 length is 15 residues. CDR3 bases: TGTGCCAGCAGCTTAGGGGGCTTCGGGAATTCACCCCTCCACTTT. Translating gives CASSLGGFGNSPLHF.

The chain has TRBV5-1 and TRBJ2-3; TRBD2 aligns across 9 bases. Germline V gene data show CDR1 as SGHRS and CDR2 as YFSETQ. There are 16 residues in the CDR3. The trim removed 0 bases at V and 5 bases at J, leaving 7 bases unmatched. CDR3 nucleotides: TGCGCCAGCAGCTTGGGCCAGCTAGCGGGATTAGATACGCAGTATTTT. Amino acids: CASSLGQLAGLDTQYF.

The V call is TRBV5-1, the J call TRBJ1-1; 7 positions agree with TRBD1. The CDR3 sequence is 15 residues long. Germline CDR1 and CDR2: SGHRS and YFSETQ. After removal of 3 bases from V and 4 bases from J, the junction contained 9 bases not matched to a gene. CDR3 loop: CASSSGGPEGTEAFF. In DNA, the CDR3 is TGCGCCAGCAGCTCAGGGGGTCCGGAGGGCACTGAAGCTTTCTTT.

The genes are TRBV2 and TRBJ2-1, with TRBD2 identical over 12 bases. Germline CDR1 SNHLY, CDR2 FYNNEI. The V gene end was trimmed by 6 bases and the J gene end by 8 bases; junction bases not matched to a gene: 5. This CDR3 is 14 amino acids long. CDR3 loop: CASSGLAGTDEQFF. CDR3 sequence (DNA): TGTGCCAGCAGCGGACTAGCGGGAACAGATGAGCAGTTCTTC. Variable domain in full (rest from reference TRBV2 and TRBJ2-1): EPEVTQTPSHQVTQMGQEVILRCVPISNHLYFYWYRQILGQKVEFLVSFYNNEISEKSEIFDDQFSVERPDGSNFTLKIRSTKLEDSAMYFCASSGLAGTDEQFFGPGTRLTVL.

This chain connects TRBV11-2 to TRBJ2-3; TRBD2 agrees at 8 bases. Germline CDR1 and CDR2: SGHAT and FQNNGV. CDR3 size: 16 residues. V lost 2 bases and J lost 4; bases outside the gene matches: 8. The CDR3 DNA reads as TGTGCCAGCAGCTTACAGGCGGGAGGAGGTCCAGATACGCAGTATTTT. It codes for CASSLQAGGGPDTQYF. The complete variable domain, with remaining parts taken from reference TRBV11-2 and TRBJ2-3, reads EAGVAQSPRYKIIEKRQSVAFWCNPISGHATLYWYQQILGQGPKLLIQFQNNGVVDDSQLPKDRFSAERLKGVDSTLKIQPAKLEDSAVYLCASSLQAGGGPDTQYFGPGTRLTVL.

The chain has TRBV24-1 and TRBJ1-5; D call uncertain. The germline CDR1 and CDR2 sequences are KGHDR and SFDVKD. V lost 2 bases to trimming and J lost 3 bases, with 16 bases between them. This CDR3 contains 17 residues. For the CDR3, the DNA is TGTGCCACCAGTGATTCCCGGCTAGCCGTCACCAATCAGCCCCAGCATTTT. Its protein product is CATSDSRLAVTNQPQHF.

This chain links TRBV6-5 with TRBJ1-1; D perhaps matches TRBD1 (5 bases). This CDR3 comprises 15 residues. Germline V gene sequence: CDR1 MNHEY, CDR2 SVGAGI. Trimming removed 7 bases from V and 1 base from J, with 16 bases in between. In nucleotides, the CDR3 is TGTGCCAGCACTCCCTATGGGGGGAGGAACACTGAAGCTTTCTTT. This gives the protein CASTPYGGRNTEAFF.

The chain joins TRBV28 to TRBJ2-3; possible D gene TRBD2, 5 bases. The CDR3 contains 17 residues. V was shortened by 2 bases and J by 2 bases, with 17 bases between the two germline ends. CDR1 and CDR2 from the germline V gene are MDHEN and SYDVKM. CDR3 coding DNA: TGTGCCAGCAGTTTAAACCTCCAGGCGGGTCACACAGATACGCAGTATTTT. This gives the protein CASSLNLQAGHTDTQYF. Complete variable domain (other parts from reference TRBV28 and TRBJ2-3): DVKVTQSSRYLVKRTGEKVFLECVQDMDHENMFWYRQDPGLGLRLIYFSYDVKMKEKGDIPEGYSVSREKKERFSLILESASTNQTSMYLCASSLNLQAGHTDTQYFGPGTRLTVL.

V and J are TRBV7-6 and TRBJ1-4; TRBD1 might be the D (5 bases). Per germline, CDR1 SGHVS and CDR2 FNYEAQ. V lost 5 bases to trimming and J lost 5 bases, with 12 bases between them. This CDR3 is built from 14 residues. The CDR3 region has the DNA TGTGCCAGCAGCCGTGCGGGACCCAATGAAAAACTGTTTTTT. Translation gives CASSRAGPNEKLFF. The full variable domain, in which reference TRBV7-6 and TRBJ1-4 provide the parts outside the CDR3, is GAGVSQSPRYKVTKRGQDVALRCDPISGHVSLYWYRQALGQGPEFLTYFNYEAQQDKSGLPNDRFSAERPEGSISTLTIQRTEQRDSAMYRCASSRAGPNEKLFFGSGTQLSVL.

V gene TRBV7-3 combines with J gene TRBJ2-1, with 7 bases that match TRBD2. V gave up 3 bases and J gave up 9 bases; unmatched junction bases: 11. Germline CDR1 and CDR2: SGHTA and FQGTGA. This CDR3 is built from 15 residues. The CDR3 loop is CASSLTGGIGGEQFF. CDR3 DNA sequence: TGTGCCAGCAGCTTGACGGGAGGAATTGGTGGTGAGCAGTTCTTC.

This chain connects TRBV7-8 to TRBJ2-7; 9 bases agree with TRBD1. The CDR3 is 17 residues long. Trimming took 7 bases from V and 4 from J; bases not matched to a gene: 17. Germline assignment: CDR1 SGHVS and CDR2 FQNEAQ. The chain's CDR3 is CASTIQANRGLQYEQYF. The CDR3 nucleotides read TGTGCCAGCACTATTCAAGCGAACAGGGGGCTTCAGTACGAGCAGTACTTC. The full variable domain, its missing parts supplied by reference TRBV7-8 and TRBJ2-7, is GAGVSQSPRYKVAKRGQDVALRCDPISGHVSLFWYQQALGQGPEFLTYFQNEAQLDKSGLPSDRFFAERPEGSVSTLKIQRTQQEDSAVYLCASTIQANRGLQYEQYFGPGTRLTVT.

This clone was seen once. J is TRBJ1-2 and V is TRBV25-1; D call uncertain. Trimming shortened V by 5 bases and J by 0 bases, and 7 bases separated the two germline ends. The CDR3 loop spans 13 amino acids. Germline V CDR1 and CDR2: MGHDK, SYGVNS. CDR3 sequence reads: CASSLAPNYGYTF. The CDR3 coding sequence is TGTGCCAGCAGTTTGGCCCCTAACTATGGCTACACCTTC.

The genes are TRBV11-2 and TRBJ2-7, with 7 bases identical to TRBD2. V was pared by 5 bases and J by 4 bases, with 8 bases of the junction left unmatched. The CDR3 covers 14 residues. CDR1 is SGHAT, CDR2 FQNNGV, per germline. CDR3 residues: CASSLSGKGYEQYF. CDR3 bases: TGTGCCAGCAGCCTCAGCGGGAAGGGGTACGAGCAGTACTTC.

The V gene is TRBV19, the J gene TRBJ1-2, with 10 bases fitting TRBD1. Germline assignment: CDR1 LNHDA and CDR2 SQIVND (reference sequence). J gave up 4 bases and V 5 bases, and 7 bases lay outside the gene matches. The CDR3 consists of 15 residues. The CDR3 is CASSPATGGTYGYTF. The CDR3 region has the DNA TGTGCCAGTAGTCCGGCGACAGGGGGCACCTATGGCTACACCTTC.

The rearrangement uses TRBV27 and TRBJ2-7, with a possible D match to TRBD2 (5 bases). This CDR3 has 15 residues. Trimming took off 3 bases at V and 1 base at J, with 13 bases between the two ends. In germline, CDR1 is MNHEY, CDR2 SMNVEV (reference sequence). CDR3 coding DNA: TGTGCCAGCAGTTTCCCTTGGGAGCGGTCCTACGAGCAGTACTTC. Translating it yields CASSFPWERSYEQYF.

This clone was seen only once. The chain has TRBV5-5 and TRBJ1-3; no reliable D call. CDR3 length: 15 amino acids. V dropped 5 bases and J dropped 0 bases, with 12 bases sitting between them. The germline gives CDR1 SGHKS, CDR2 YYEKEE (reference sequence). This CDR3 is CASRKDGNSGNTIYF. The CDR3 bases are TGTGCCAGCAGGAAGGACGGGAACTCTGGAAACACCATATATTTT. The variable domain in full, completed from reference TRBV5-5 and TRBJ1-3, reads DAGVTQSPTHLIKTRGQQVTLRCSPISGHKSVSWYQQVLGQGPQFIFQYYEKEERGRGNFPDRFSARQFPNYSSELNVNALLLGDSALYLCASRKDGNSGNTIYFGEGSWLTVV.

The chain joins TRBV19 to TRBJ2-2; TRBD2 matches at 13 bases. The trim removed 2 bases at V and 7 bases at J, leaving 4 bases unmatched. This CDR3 spans 16 amino acids. Germline values: CDR1 LNHDA, CDR2 SQIVND (reference sequence). CDR3: CASSILLAGGNGELFF. The CDR3 region has the DNA TGTGCCAGTAGTATACTACTAGCGGGGGGGAACGGGGAGCTGTTTTTT. Full variable domain (remainder filled in from reference TRBV19 and TRBJ2-2): DGGITQSPKYLFRKEGQNVTLSCEQNLNHDAMYWYRQDPGQGLRLIYYSQIVNDFQKGDIAEGYSVSREKKESFPLTVTSAQKNPTAFYLCASSILLAGGNGELFFGEGSRLTVL.

The chain has TRBV19 and TRBJ1-1; 10 positions agree with TRBD1. Unmatched junction bases numbered 9, after V lost 6 bases and J lost 5 bases. The length of the CDR3 is 15 residues. Germline V gives CDR1 LNHDA, CDR2 SQIVND (reference sequence). The CDR3 is CASSNQDRGLTEAFF. CDR3 DNA sequence: TGTGCCAGTAGCAACCAAGACAGGGGGCTTACTGAAGCTTTCTTT. The whole variable domain, remainder taken from reference TRBV19 and TRBJ1-1, is DGGITQSPKYLFRKEGQNVTLSCEQNLNHDAMYWYRQDPGQGLRLIYYSQIVNDFQKGDIAEGYSVSREKKESFPLTVTSAQKNPTAFYLCASSNQDRGLTEAFFGQGTRLTVV.